This entry lists 6 T cell receptor beta chains sequenced from one sample in a study of somatic mutations in cytotoxic T cells in rheumatoid arthritis. Clones were read by immunoSEQ multiplex PCR, and TCRdb kept only the in-frame ones, dropping some. The data hold 5,500 to 6,500 clones, with 72% observed a single time. Sequencing was done on a sample of CD8+ T cells sorted from blood. All receptors come from a woman between 50 and 59 years old in good health.

The V call is TRBV7-2, the J call TRBJ1-4; tentatively, D is TRBD1 (5 bases). The germline CDR1 and CDR2 sequences are SGHTA and FQGNSA. V dropped 2 bases and J dropped 0 bases, with 7 bases sitting between them. This CDR3 is built from 15 residues. The CDR3 loop reads CASSLWGATNEKLFF. The CDR3 nucleotides are TGTGCCAGCAGCTTATGGGGGGCAACTAATGAAAAACTGTTTTTT.

V gene TRBV25-1 combines with J gene TRBJ2-1; 9 bases align to TRBD2. V dropped 4 bases and J dropped 8; count of bases not matched to a gene: 3. Looked up from germline, CDR1 is MGHDK and CDR2 is SYGVNS. The CDR3 spans 13 residues. The CDR3 reads CASSGGTSHEQFF. The CDR3, as DNA: TGTGCCAGCAGTGGTGGGACTAGCCATGAGCAGTTCTTC.

The V and J genes are TRBV9 and TRBJ1-1; D is possibly TRBD1 (5 bases). This CDR3 is 16 amino acids long. V gave up 0 bases and J gave up 0 bases, with 12 bases separating them. Germline values: CDR1 SGDLS, CDR2 YYNGEE. The CDR3 region is CASSVDYRGLNTEAFF. The CDR3 DNA reads as TGTGCCAGCAGCGTAGACTATCGGGGGTTGAACACTGAAGCTTTCTTT.

The V call is TRBV12-5, the J call TRBJ1-1; D unclear. This CDR3 comprises 13 residues. Trimming left V 3 bases short and J 4 bases short, with 9 bases between. Germline V lookup: CDR1 LGHNT, CDR2 FRNRAP. CDR3 amino acids: CASGFGTFTEAFF. CDR3 nucleotide sequence: TGTGCTAGTGGTTTTGGTACATTCACTGAAGCTTTCTTT.

The V and J genes are TRBV19 and TRBJ1-1; 7 bases fit TRBD1. The CDR3 sequence is 13 residues long. The junction had 4 bases not matched to a gene; V was cut back by 5 bases and J by 4 bases. Germline V CDR1 and CDR2: LNHDA, SQIVND (reference sequence). The chain's CDR3 is CASSPGGITEAFF. CDR3 coding DNA: TGTGCCAGTAGTCCAGGGGGTATCACTGAAGCTTTCTTT. Full variable domain (outside the CDR3, taken from reference TRBV19 and TRBJ1-1): DGGITQSPKYLFRKEGQNVTLSCEQNLNHDAMYWYRQDPGQGLRLIYYSQIVNDFQKGDIAEGYSVSREKKESFPLTVTSAQKNPTAFYLCASSPGGITEAFFGQGTRLTVV.

This sequence joins TRBV9 and TRBJ1-1; the D gene is possibly TRBD1 (6 bases). Germline V gene data show CDR1 as SGDLS and CDR2 as YYNGEE. The length of the CDR3 is 15 residues. Deletions cut 0 bases from V and 0 bases from J, with 9 bases between. The CDR3 bases are TGTGCCAGCAGCGTAGCCGACAGGTTGAACACTGAAGCTTTCTTT. Its protein is CASSVADRLNTEAFF. Looking up the rest from reference TRBV9 and TRBJ1-1 gives the full variable domain: DSGVTQTPKHLITATGQRVTLRCSPRSGDLSVYWYQQSLDQGLQFLIQYYNGEERAKGNILERFSAQQFPDLHSELNLSSLELGDSALYFCASSVADRLNTEAFFGQGTRLTVV.